The 31 T cell receptor beta chains listed next were all sequenced from one sample in a study of control samples from healthy donors and cancer patients. Assay used: immunoSEQ multiplex PCR; TCRdb lists only in-frame clones, some missing. This table has about 60,000 clones, over 75% appearing once. Material for sequencing was PBMCs. These receptors originate from a woman aged 45-65 years with colorectal cancer.

The gene calls are TRBV24-1 and TRBJ1-2; D remains unclear. V lost 4 bases to trimming and J lost 1 base, with 9 bases between them. Germline V CDR1 and CDR2: KGHDR, SFDVKD. The CDR3 extends over 14 amino acids. This CDR3 reads CATSEADINYGYTF. The CDR3 region has the DNA TGTGCCACCAGTGAAGCTGACATTAACTATGGCTACACCTTC.

The J gene is TRBJ2-7, the V gene TRBV7-2; weak D call: TRBD1 (6 bases). V was shortened by 0 bases and J by 2 bases, with 11 bases between the two germline ends. This CDR3 contains 15 residues. Germline CDR1 SGHTA, CDR2 FQGNSA. The CDR3 sequence is CASSLAAQGPYEQYF. The CDR3 DNA follows: TGTGCCAGCAGCTTAGCGGCGCAGGGGCCCTACGAGCAGTACTTC.

The chain carries TRBV9 and TRBJ2-1, with D possibly being TRBD2 (5 bases). Germline CDR1 is SGDLS and CDR2 is YYNGEE. V was clipped by 0 bases and J by 7 bases, with 11 bases between them. This CDR3 has 14 residues. CDR3 sequence: CASSVEEGSNEQFF. The CDR3 DNA sequence: TGTGCCAGCAGCGTAGAAGAGGGTTCGAATGAGCAGTTCTTC.

The CDR3 DNA is TGTGCCAGTAGTAACGTCGGCACAGATACGCAGTATTTT. Protein sequence: CASSNVGTDTQYF. This chain uses TRBV19 with TRBJ2-3, with D uncertain. Germline V gives CDR1 LNHDA, CDR2 SQIVND (reference sequence). Between the trimmed V and J ends, which lost 4 bases and 1 base, there was a span of 6 bases. This CDR3 is built from 13 residues.

CDR3: CASSWDGTGEETQYF. The CDR3 nucleotides read TGTGCCAGCAGCTGGGACGGGACAGGGGAGGAGACCCAGTACTTC. The chain uses TRBV5-4 and TRBJ2-5; 10 nucleotides agree with TRBD1. V lost 3 bases to trimming and J lost 5 bases; unmatched junction nucleotides: 7. The CDR3 length is 15 residues. CDR1 and CDR2 (germline): SGHNT, YYREEE (reference sequence).

The V call is TRBV5-1, the J call TRBJ1-3; tentatively, D is TRBD1 (6 bases). This CDR3 spans 15 amino acids. Germline V gene sequence: CDR1 SGHRS, CDR2 YFSETQ. The V end lost 6 bases, the J end lost 2 bases, and 15 bases lay between the germline ends. CDR3: CASKQLQGTGNTIYF. CDR3 nucleotides: TGCGCCAGCAAGCAACTACAGGGCACTGGAAACACCATATATTTT.

V gene TRBV29-1 combines with J gene TRBJ2-3; no clear D. Germline V gene sequence: CDR1 SQVTM, CDR2 ANQGSEA. Trimming removed 5 bases from V and 3 bases from J, with 12 bases in between. The CDR3 contains 13 residues. Here the CDR3 reads CSVRIGLTDTQYF. For the CDR3, the DNA is TGCAGCGTTCGGATAGGGTTGACAGATACGCAGTATTTT.

The rearrangement links TRBV7-9 to TRBJ1-1; unclear D gene. Germline V CDR1 and CDR2: SEHNR, FQNEAQ (reference sequence). The CDR3 covers 13 residues. Between the trimmed V and J ends, which lost 11 bases and 4 bases, there was a span of 17 bases. In nucleotides, the CDR3 is TGTGCCCTCGAGAGGCATGAAGGCACTGAAGCTTTCTTT. Translating it yields CALERHEGTEAFF.

Notes on this clone: One end of the junction varies from germline; a read error may be responsible. The genes are TRBV27 and TRBJ2-7, with 9 bases that match TRBD1. This CDR3 contains 16 residues. Germline V lookup: CDR1 MNHEY, CDR2 SMNVEV (reference sequence). The CDR3 reads CASSSQMTGGTYAQYF. Written as DNA, the CDR3 is TGTGCCAGCAGTTCACAGATGACAGGGGGGACCTACGCGCAGTACTTC.

The gene calls are TRBV19 and TRBJ1-2; TRBD1 matches at 9 bases. V shed 5 bases and J 4 bases; nucleotides not matched to a gene: 5. The germline gives CDR1 LNHDA, CDR2 SQIVND (reference sequence). The CDR3 totals 14 residues. CDR3 nucleotide sequence: TGTGCCAGTAGTCCCGGGACAGGGACCTATGGCTACACCTTC. Translating it yields CASSPGTGTYGYTF.

V gene TRBV6-5 combines with J gene TRBJ1-2; perhaps TRBD1 as D (5 bases). Germline-derived CDR1 and CDR2 are MNHEY and SVGAGI. The CDR3 extends over 15 amino acids. The V end lost 4 bases, the J end lost 8 bases, and 20 bases lay between the germline ends. The DNA of the CDR3 is TGTGCCAGCAGTTCCCGACCCACAGGCCCCAAAGGCTACACCTTC. This sequence encodes CASSSRPTGPKGYTF.

The V and J genes are TRBV2 and TRBJ2-1; TRBD2 agrees at 14 bases. With V trimmed by 9 bases and J by 0 bases, 10 bases remained unmatched. Germline CDR1 and CDR2: SNHLY and FYNNEI. This CDR3 spans 18 amino acids. As DNA, the CDR3 is TGTGCCAGGGACCGAGGACTAGCGGGGGGTGGCTCCTACAATGAGCAGTTCTTC. Protein: CARDRGLAGGGSYNEQFF. Combining the CDR3 with reference TRBV2 and TRBJ2-1 gives the whole variable domain EPEVTQTPSHQVTQMGQEVILRCVPISNHLYFYWYRQILGQKVEFLVSFYNNEISEKSEIFDDQFSVERPDGSNFTLKIRSTKLEDSAMYFCARDRGLAGGGSYNEQFFGPGTRLTVL.

This chain joins TRBV30 and TRBJ1-4; TRBD1 matches 9 bases. Germline CDR1 and CDR2: GTSNPN and SVGIG (reference sequence). CDR3 length: 16 residues. V was clipped by 6 bases and J by 11 bases; unmatched bases: 19. The CDR3 region is CACPGTGRSEMRKLFF. CDR3 nucleotides: TGTGCCTGTCCCGGGACAGGGCGATCCGAAATGAGGAAACTGTTTTTT.

The chain combines TRBV19 with TRBJ2-1, with 7 bases matching TRBD1. The germline gives CDR1 LNHDA, CDR2 SQIVND (reference sequence). After removal of 5 bases from V and 5 bases from J, the junction contained 3 bases not matched to a gene. The CDR3 sequence is 13 residues long. CDR3 sequence: CASSDTGDNEQFF. The CDR3 DNA is TGTGCCAGTAGTGATACAGGGGACAATGAGCAGTTCTTC.

The V call is TRBV10-2, the J call TRBJ1-1; the D gene is possibly TRBD1 (6 bases). Trimming shortened V by 10 bases and J by 8 bases, and 14 bases separated the two germline ends. CDR3 length: 11 amino acids. Germline values: CDR1 WSHSY, CDR2 SAAADI. The CDR3 reads CATHHDREAFF. The CDR3 nucleotides are TGCGCCACCCATCACGACAGGGAAGCTTTCTTT.

The chain links TRBV18 to TRBJ2-2; TRBD2 agrees at 10 bases. The V segment lost 4 bases and the J segment 7 bases; nucleotides outside the gene matches: 15. CDR1 and CDR2 from the germline V gene are KGHSH and LQKENI. The CDR3 loop spans 18 amino acids. This chain's CDR3 is CASSLAPAGGPGGGELFF. The CDR3 DNA follows: TGTGCCAGCTCACTTGCGCCAGCGGGAGGGCCCGGCGGCGGGGAGCTGTTTTTT.

The J gene is TRBJ2-7, the V gene TRBV29-1, with TRBD1 identical over 9 bases. V was pared by 7 bases and J by 4 bases, with 5 bases of the junction left unmatched. The CDR3 is made up of 12 amino acids. Germline CDR1 SQVTM, CDR2 ANQGSEA. The CDR3 DNA reads TGCAGCGGGACAGGGGAGGGGTACGAGCAGTACTTC. Translated: CSGTGEGYEQYF.

This chain connects TRBV3-1 (or the pseudogene TRBV3-2) to TRBJ2-7; D unclear. The CDR3 extends over 15 amino acids. Trimming stripped 1 base from V and 3 bases from J, with 13 bases between. Germline V lookup: CDR1 LGHDT, CDR2 YNNKEL (reference sequence). In DNA, the CDR3 is TGTGCCAGCAGCCAAGCTCCGGGCCTTCACTACGAGCAGTACTTC. Translating it yields CASSQAPGLHYEQYF.

The genes are TRBV3-1 (or the pseudogene TRBV3-2) and TRBJ2-2, with 7 bases identical to TRBD1. This CDR3 has 15 amino acids. The germline V gene encodes CDR1 LGHDT and CDR2 YNNKEL (reference sequence). With V trimmed by 6 bases and J by 6 bases, 10 bases remained unmatched. The CDR3 region is CASRPHRGNPGELFF. The DNA of the CDR3 is TGTGCCAGCAGGCCCCACAGGGGTAACCCCGGGGAGCTGTTTTTT.

This rearrangement joins TRBV18 to TRBJ1-1; D perhaps matches TRBD1 (5 bases). V lost 6 bases and J 4 bases, leaving 18 bases between the germline ends. In germline, CDR1 is KGHSH, CDR2 LQKENI. There are 15 residues in the CDR3. CDR3: CASSESGRGGTEAFF. In nucleotides, the CDR3 is TGTGCCAGCTCCGAGAGCGGGCGCGGGGGCACTGAAGCTTTCTTT.

The chain couples TRBV24-1 to TRBJ2-1; the match to TRBD2 covers 7 bases. Germline trimming cut 10 bases from V and 6 bases from J; bases unmatched to any gene: 11. This CDR3 has 14 residues. Germline-derived CDR1 and CDR2 are KGHDR and SFDVKD. As DNA, the CDR3 is TGTGCCACGAGGGCCAGCGGGAAGTTCAATGAGCAGTTCTTC. Amino acid sequence: CATRASGKFNEQFF.

This sequence joins TRBV3-1 (or the pseudogene TRBV3-2) and TRBJ1-4, with D tentatively TRBD1 (5 bases). V gave up 4 bases and J gave up 2 bases, with 17 bases separating them. This CDR3 has 17 residues. Germline V gene data show CDR1 as LGHDT and CDR2 as YNNKEL (reference sequence). The CDR3 here is CASSPTGGAGTNEKLFF. The CDR3 DNA follows: TGTGCCAGCAGCCCCACGGGAGGGGCAGGCACTAATGAAAAACTGTTTTTT.

The sample holds a few counts of this clone. This chain links TRBV7-2 with TRBJ2-3; TRBD2 aligns across 15 bases. Losses at the gene ends were 2 bases for V and 6 bases for J; bases not matched to a gene: 12. Germline V lookup: CDR1 SGHTA, CDR2 FQGNSA. The CDR3 length is 19 residues. The CDR3 nucleotides read TGTGCCAGCAGCTTAAAGGACCTGGGACTAGCGGGAGGTCGCGATACGCAGTATTTT. Residues: CASSLKDLGLAGGRDTQYF.

The rearrangement uses TRBV15 and TRBJ1-2; TRBD1 might be the D (5 bases). Germline V gene sequence: CDR1 LNHNV, CDR2 YYDKDF (reference sequence). The V end lost 4 bases, the J end lost 4 bases, and 13 bases lay between the germline ends. The CDR3 sequence is 14 residues long. The chain's CDR3 is CATSTRGRAYGYTF. The CDR3 DNA follows: TGTGCCACCAGCACGAGGGGCAGGGCCTATGGCTACACCTTC.

V and J are TRBV2 and TRBJ1-3, with no clear D. The CDR3 covers 16 residues. V lost 5 bases and J 0 bases, leaving 14 bases between the germline ends. Germline CDR1 is SNHLY and CDR2 is FYNNEI. CDR3 region: CASSPREVSSGNTIYF. For the CDR3, the DNA is TGTGCCAGCAGTCCTAGGGAGGTGAGCTCTGGAAACACCATATATTTT.

This chain joins TRBV15 and TRBJ2-7, with 7 bases matching TRBD2. This CDR3 is 14 amino acids long. Germline trimming cut 5 bases from V and 2 bases from J; bases unmatched to any gene: 6. In germline, CDR1 is LNHNV, CDR2 YYDKDF (reference sequence). The CDR3 DNA reads as TGTGCCACCAGCGGTCCAGCGGGAACCTACGAGCAGTACTTC. Translating it yields CATSGPAGTYEQYF.

The chain has TRBV7-9 and TRBJ2-1, with TRBD2 matching 8 bases. The trim removed 1 base at V and 4 bases at J, leaving 6 bases unmatched. This CDR3 region has 16 residues. Germline lookup yields CDR1 SEHNR and CDR2 FQNEAQ (reference sequence). The CDR3 nucleotides are TGTGCCAGCAGCTTAGTCCCAGCGGGAGTTTACAATGAGCAGTTCTTC. It yields the protein CASSLVPAGVYNEQFF.

This chain uses TRBV19 with TRBJ2-6; no clear D gene. The V and J ends lost 10 bases and 1 base respectively, with 17 bases between them. CDR1 is LNHDA, CDR2 SQIVND, per germline (reference sequence). This CDR3 is built from 16 residues. In DNA, the CDR3 is TGTGCCATACGGTCCCATGTAAGATCTGGGGCCAACGTCCTGACTTTC. It codes for CAIRSHVRSGANVLTF.

This clone was observed a single time. The chain employs TRBV4-1 and TRBJ2-7; D uncertain. V gave up 3 bases and J gave up 2 bases, with 11 bases separating them. Germline lookup yields CDR1 MGHRA and CDR2 YSYEKL. The CDR3 loop spans 14 amino acids. CDR3 DNA sequence: TGCGCCAGCAGCCACGGGTACGAGACCTACGAGCAGTACTTC. Translating it yields CASSHGYETYEQYF.

In nucleotides, the CDR3 is TGTGCCAGCAGTGGGCTATGGGAGACCCAGTACTTC. This codes for CASSGLWETQYF. V and J are TRBV2 and TRBJ2-5; no clear D gene. In germline, CDR1 is SNHLY, CDR2 FYNNEI. The V gene lost 4 bases and the J gene lost 5 bases, with 8 bases spanning the gap. The CDR3 runs 12 residues.

The chain carries TRBV29-1 and TRBJ2-7; tentatively, D is TRBD1 or TRBD2 (5 bases each). The J call is doubtful: the DNA matches TRBJ2-1 better. This CDR3 region has 14 residues. Germline V lookup: CDR1 SQVTM, CDR2 ANQGSEA. The CDR3: CSVEDGGSYNEQFF. CDR3 DNA: TGCAGCGTTGAAGATGGGGGCTCCTACAATGAGCAGTTCTTC.